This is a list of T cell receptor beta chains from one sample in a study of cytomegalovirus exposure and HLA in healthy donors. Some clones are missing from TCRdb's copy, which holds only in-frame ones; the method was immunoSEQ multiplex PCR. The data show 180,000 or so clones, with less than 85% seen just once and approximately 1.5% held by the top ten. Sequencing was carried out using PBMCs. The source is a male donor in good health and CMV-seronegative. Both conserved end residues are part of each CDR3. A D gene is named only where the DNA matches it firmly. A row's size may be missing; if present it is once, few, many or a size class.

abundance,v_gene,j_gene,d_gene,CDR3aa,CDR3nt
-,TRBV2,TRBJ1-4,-,CASRTHAAYNEKLFF,TGTGCCAGCAGGACTCACGCAGCTTATAATGAAAAACTGTTTTTT
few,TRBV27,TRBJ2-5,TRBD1,CASSPDRVETQYF,TGTGCCAGCAGTCCGGACAGGGTGGAGACCCAGTACTTC
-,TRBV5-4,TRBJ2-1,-,CASSLGANEQFF,TGTGCCAGCAGCTTGGGAGCAAATGAGCAGTTCTTC
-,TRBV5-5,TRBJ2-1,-,CASSLMVQGNEQFF,TGTGCCAGCAGCTTGATGGTACAGGGCAATGAGCAGTTCTTC
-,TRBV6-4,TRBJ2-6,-,CASSVEGSGANVLTF,TGTGCCAGCAGTGTTGAGGGCTCTGGGGCCAACGTCCTGACTTTC
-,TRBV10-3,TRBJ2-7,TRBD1,CAIRSGQGLSYEQYF,TGTGCCATCAGATCGGGACAGGGCCTCTCCTACGAGCAGTACTTC
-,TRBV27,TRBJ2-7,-,CASRTLAYEQYF,TGTGCCAGCAGAACACTAGCCTACGAGCAGTACTTC
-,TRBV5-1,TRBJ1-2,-,CASSLESINYGYTF,TGCGCCAGCAGCTTGGAATCCATTAACTATGGCTACACCTTC
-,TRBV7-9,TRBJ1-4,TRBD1,CASSSIQGQVYEKLFF,TGTGCCAGCAGCTCGATACAGGGACAGGTTTATGAAAAACTGTTTTTT
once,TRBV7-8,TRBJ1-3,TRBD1,CASSPRDRISGNTIYF,TGTGCCAGCAGCCCCCGGGACAGGATCTCTGGAAACACCATATATTTT
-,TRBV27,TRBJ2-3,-,CASSLLASQLDTQYF,TGTGCCAGCAGTTTACTGGCCTCACAGTTGGATACGCAGTATTTT
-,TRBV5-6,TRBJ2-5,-,CASGWTRVGETQYF,TGTGCCAGCGGATGGACCAGGGTTGGGGAGACCCAGTACTTC
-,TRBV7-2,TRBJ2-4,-,CASSLQTGTKNIQYF,TGTGCCAGCAGCCTACAGACAGGGACTAAAAACATTCAGTACTTC
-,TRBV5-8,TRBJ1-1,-,CASSSKPNRDPHTEAFF,TGTGCCAGCAGCTCGAAACCGAACAGGGACCCCCACACTGAAGCTTTCTTT
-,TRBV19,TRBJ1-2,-,CASRLISGAYGYTF,TGTGCCAGTAGATTGATTTCCGGAGCCTATGGCTACACCTTC
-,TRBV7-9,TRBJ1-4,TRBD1,CSSSLAGTGGAYEKLFF,TGTTCCAGCAGCTTAGCCGGGACAGGGGGCGCATATGAAAAACTGTTTTTT
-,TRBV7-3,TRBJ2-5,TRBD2,CASSRHSGADGETQYF,TGTGCCAGCAGCCGCCATAGCGGGGCGGACGGCGAGACCCAGTACTTC
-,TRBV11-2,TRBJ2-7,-,CASSLVTAGLPLSYEQYF,TGTGCCAGCAGCTTAGTAACGGCAGGGCTGCCCCTCTCCTACGAGCAGTACTTC
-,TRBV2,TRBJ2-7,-,CASSRQNSYEQYF,TGTGCCAGCAGTAGACAGAACTCCTACGAGCAGTACTTC
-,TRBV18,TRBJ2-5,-,CASSQNSEETQYF,TGTGCCAGCTCACAAAACAGTGAAGAGACCCAGTACTTC
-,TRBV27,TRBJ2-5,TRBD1,CASSLWTGGGLATQYF,TGTGCCAGCAGTCTATGGACAGGGGGCGGGTTAGCGACCCAGTACTTC
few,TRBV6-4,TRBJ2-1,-,CASSAGTGYGEQFF,TGTGCCAGCAGTGCCGGGACTGGCTATGGGGAGCAGTTCTTC
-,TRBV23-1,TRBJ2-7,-,CASSQYWDINYEQYF,TGCGCCAGCAGTCAATATTGGGACATAAACTACGAGCAGTACTTC
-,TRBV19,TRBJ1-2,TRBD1,CASSTSRGQGSGYTF,TGTGCCAGTAGCACTTCAAGGGGGCAGGGGAGTGGCTACACCTTC
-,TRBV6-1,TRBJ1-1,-,CASSRGGLGTEAFF,TGTGCCAGCAGTAGAGGAGGGTTGGGAACTGAAGCTTTCTTT
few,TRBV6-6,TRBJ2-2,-,CASERQMNTGELFF,TGTGCCAGCGAGAGACAGATGAACACCGGGGAGCTGTTTTTT
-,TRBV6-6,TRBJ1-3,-,CASGQRGGNTIYF,TGTGCCAGCGGTCAACGGGGGGGAAACACCATATATTTT
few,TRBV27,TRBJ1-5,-,CASSSGLQPQHF,TGTGCCAGCAGTTCAGGTTTGCAGCCCCAGCATTTT
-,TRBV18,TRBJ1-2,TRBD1,CASSPLPGQGSRGYTF,TGTGCCAGCTCACCGCTCCCGGGACAGGGTTCTCGTGGCTACACCTTC
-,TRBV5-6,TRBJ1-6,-,CASSLGHAGNSPLHF,TGTGCCAGCAGCTTGGGACACGCTGGTAATTCACCCCTCCACTTT
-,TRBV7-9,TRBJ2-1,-,CASSLEGLEQFF,TGTGCCAGCAGCTTAGAAGGACTAGAGCAGTTCTTC
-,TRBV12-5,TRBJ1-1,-,CASPGVREDTEAFF,TGTGCTAGTCCGGGGGTCCGGGAAGACACTGAAGCTTTCTTT
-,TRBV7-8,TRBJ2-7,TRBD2,CASSLPSGVSYEQYF,TGTGCCAGCAGCTTACCTAGCGGGGTCTCCTACGAGCAGTACTTC
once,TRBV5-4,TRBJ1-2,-,CASSLVGAGYGYTF,TGTGCCAGCAGCTTGGTGGGGGCAGGGTATGGCTACACCTTC
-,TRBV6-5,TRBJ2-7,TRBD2,CASSRLAALSYEQYF,TGTGCCAGCAGCCGACTAGCGGCCCTCTCCTACGAGCAGTACTTC
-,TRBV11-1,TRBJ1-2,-,CASSLAGPNYGYTF,TGTGCCAGCAGCTTAGCGGGCCCTAACTATGGCTACACCTTC
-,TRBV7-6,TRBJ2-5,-,CASSLAQGGGEQYF,TGTGCCAGCAGCTTAGCGCAAGGAGGGGGGGAGCAGTACTTC
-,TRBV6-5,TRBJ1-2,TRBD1,CASSYRTGKDGYTF,TGTGCCAGCAGTTACCGGACAGGGAAGGATGGCTACACCTTC
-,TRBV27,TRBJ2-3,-,CASSLLDITSTDTQYF,TGTGCCAGCAGTTTATTAGACATCACTAGCACAGATACGCAGTATTTT
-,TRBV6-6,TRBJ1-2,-,CASSRGEGGVGYTF,TGTGCCAGCAGCCGAGGGGAAGGAGGGGTCGGCTACACCTTC
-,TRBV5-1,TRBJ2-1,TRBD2,CASSLAVSGGGEQFF,TGCGCCAGCAGCTTGGCGGTTTCGGGAGGCGGTGAGCAGTTCTTC
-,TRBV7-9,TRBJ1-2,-,CSSSFGEDYGYTF,TGTTCCAGCAGCTTCGGAGAGGACTATGGCTACACCTTC
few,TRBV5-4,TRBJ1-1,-,CASSFLQFNTEAFF,TGTGCCAGCAGCTTTCTCCAGTTCAACACTGAAGCTTTCTTT
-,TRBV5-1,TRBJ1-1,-,CASSSPSPEGIYWNTEAFF,TGCGCCAGCAGCTCACCTTCACCAGAGGGTATATACTGGAACACTGAAGCTTTCTTT
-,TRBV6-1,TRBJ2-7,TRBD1,CASRNRQGAYEQYF,TGTGCCAGCAGAAACCGACAGGGGGCCTACGAGCAGTACTTC
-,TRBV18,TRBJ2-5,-,CASSPGGETQYF,TGTGCCAGCTCACCAGGAGGCGAGACCCAGTACTTC
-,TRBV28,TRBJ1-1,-,CASSVTAMNTEAFF,TGTGCCAGCAGTGTTACAGCTATGAACACTGAAGCTTTCTTT
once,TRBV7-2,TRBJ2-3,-,CASVGRTDTQYF,TGTGCCAGCGTGGGCCGCACAGATACGCAGTATTTT
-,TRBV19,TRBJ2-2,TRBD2,CASIERGTWNTGELFF,TGTGCCAGTATTGAGCGGGGGACTTGGAACACCGGGGAGCTGTTTTTT